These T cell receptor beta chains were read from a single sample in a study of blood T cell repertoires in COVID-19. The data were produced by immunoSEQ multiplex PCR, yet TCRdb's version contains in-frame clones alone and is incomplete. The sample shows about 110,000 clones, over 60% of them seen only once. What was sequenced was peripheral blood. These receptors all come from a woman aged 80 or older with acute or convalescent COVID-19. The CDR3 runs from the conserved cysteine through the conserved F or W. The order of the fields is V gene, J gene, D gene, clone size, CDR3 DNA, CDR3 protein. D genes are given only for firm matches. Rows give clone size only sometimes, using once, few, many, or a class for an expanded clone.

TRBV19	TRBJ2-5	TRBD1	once	TGTGCCAGTAGTATTGCCCGACAGGGGGGGACCCAGTACTTC	CASSIARQGGTQYF
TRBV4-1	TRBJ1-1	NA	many	TGCGCCAGCAGCCAATGGCAGGGGCGACTGAACACTGAAGCTTTCTTT	CASSQWQGRLNTEAFF
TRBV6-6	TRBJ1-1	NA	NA	TGTGCCAGCAGCACACAGGGAGATGAAGCTTTCTTT	CASSTQGDEAFF
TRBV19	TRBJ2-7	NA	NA	TGTGCCAGTAGTCAGGGGCCTCACACCTACGAGCAGTACTTC	CASSQGPHTYEQYF
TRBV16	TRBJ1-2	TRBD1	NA	TGTGCCAGCAGCCAAGGGCAGGGGGCCTATGGCTACACCTTC	CASSQGQGAYGYTF
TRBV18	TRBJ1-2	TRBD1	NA	TGTGCCAGCTCACCGTTTGGGGACAGTCTGGGGGCCGGCTACACCTTC	CASSPFGDSLGAGYTF
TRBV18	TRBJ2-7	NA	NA	TGTGCCAGCTCACCACTCCCGGAGGACGGCGAGCAGTACTTC	CASSPLPEDGEQYF
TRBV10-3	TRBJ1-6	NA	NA	TGTGCCATCACTGATAAACAGGGCCCTGGTTCACCCCTCCACTTT	CAITDKQGPGSPLHF
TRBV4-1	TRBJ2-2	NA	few	TGCGCCAGCAGCCTAACTAGGGACACCGGGGAGCTGTTTTTT	CASSLTRDTGELFF
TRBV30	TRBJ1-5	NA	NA	TGTGCCTGGACAAAGGGGGGCAATCAGCCCCAGCATTTT	CAWTKGGNQPQHF
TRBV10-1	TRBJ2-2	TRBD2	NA	TGCGCCAGCAGTGCAGCGGGAGCGCGCTTAAACACCGGGGAGCTGTTTTTT	CASSAAGARLNTGELFF
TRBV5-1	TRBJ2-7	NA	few	TGCGCCAGCAGCTTGGGCTCTACCTACGAGCAGTACTTC	CASSLGSTYEQYF